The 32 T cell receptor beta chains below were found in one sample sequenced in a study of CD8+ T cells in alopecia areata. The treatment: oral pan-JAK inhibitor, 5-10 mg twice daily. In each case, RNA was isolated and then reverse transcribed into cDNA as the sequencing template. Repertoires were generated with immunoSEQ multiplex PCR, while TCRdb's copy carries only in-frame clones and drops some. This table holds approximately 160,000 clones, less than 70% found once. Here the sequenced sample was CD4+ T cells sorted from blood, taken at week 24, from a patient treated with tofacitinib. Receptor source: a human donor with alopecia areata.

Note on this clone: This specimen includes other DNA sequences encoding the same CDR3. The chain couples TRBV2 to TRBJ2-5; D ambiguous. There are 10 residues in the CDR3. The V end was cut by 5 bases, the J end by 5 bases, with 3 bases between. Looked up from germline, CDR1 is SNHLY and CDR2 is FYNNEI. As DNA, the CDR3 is TGTGCCAGCAGTCGGGAGACCCAGTACTTC. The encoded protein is CASSRETQYF. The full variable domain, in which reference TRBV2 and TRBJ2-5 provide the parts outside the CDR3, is EPEVTQTPSHQVTQMGQEVILRCVPISNHLYFYWYRQILGQKVEFLVSFYNNEISEKSEIFDDQFSVERPDGSNFTLKIRSTKLEDSAMYFCASSRETQYFGPGTRLLVL.

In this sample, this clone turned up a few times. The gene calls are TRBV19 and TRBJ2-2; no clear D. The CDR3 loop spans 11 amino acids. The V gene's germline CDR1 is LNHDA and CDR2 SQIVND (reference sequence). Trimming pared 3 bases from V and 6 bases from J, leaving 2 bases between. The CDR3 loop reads CASSIPGELFF. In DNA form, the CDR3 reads TGTGCCAGTAGTATCCCCGGGGAGCTGTTTTTT. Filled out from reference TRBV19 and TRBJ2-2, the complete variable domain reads DGGITQSPKYLFRKEGQNVTLSCEQNLNHDAMYWYRQDPGQGLRLIYYSQIVNDFQKGDIAEGYSVSREKKESFPLTVTSAQKNPTAFYLCASSIPGELFFGEGSRLTVL.

The CDR3 spells CASSPDRGGEKLFF. In DNA form, the CDR3 reads TGCGCCAGCAGCCCGGACAGGGGAGGTGAAAAACTGTTTTTT. V gene TRBV5-1 combines with J gene TRBJ1-4, with 9 bases identical to TRBD1. This CDR3 comprises 14 residues. Germline CDR1 and CDR2: SGHRS and YFSETQ. The junction had 5 bases not matched to a gene; V was cut back by 4 bases and J by 7 bases.

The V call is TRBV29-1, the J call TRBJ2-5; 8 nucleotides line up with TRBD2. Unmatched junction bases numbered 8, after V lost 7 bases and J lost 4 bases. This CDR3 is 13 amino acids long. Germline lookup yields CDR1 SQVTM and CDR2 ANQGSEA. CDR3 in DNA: TGCAGCGGCCTGCGCGGGGGGAGAGAGACCCAGTACTTC. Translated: CSGLRGGRETQYF.

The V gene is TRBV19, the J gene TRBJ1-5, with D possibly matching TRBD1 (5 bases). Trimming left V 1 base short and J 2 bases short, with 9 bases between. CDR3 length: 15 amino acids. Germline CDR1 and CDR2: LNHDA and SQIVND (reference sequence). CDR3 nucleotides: TGTGCCAGTAGTATAGTTGGGGGTGGCAATCAGCCCCAGCATTTT. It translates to CASSIVGGGNQPQHF.

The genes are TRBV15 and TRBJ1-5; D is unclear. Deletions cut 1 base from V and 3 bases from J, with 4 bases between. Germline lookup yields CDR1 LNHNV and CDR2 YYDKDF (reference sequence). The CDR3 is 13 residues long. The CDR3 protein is CATSRAYNQPQHF. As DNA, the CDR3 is TGTGCCACCAGCAGAGCTTACAATCAGCCCCAGCATTTT.

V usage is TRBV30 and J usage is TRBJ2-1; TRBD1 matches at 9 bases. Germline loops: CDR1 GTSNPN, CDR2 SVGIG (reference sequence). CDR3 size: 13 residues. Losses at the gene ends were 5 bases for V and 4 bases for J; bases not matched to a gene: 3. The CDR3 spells CAWGDRDYNEQFF. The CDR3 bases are TGTGCCTGGGGGGACAGGGATTACAATGAGCAGTTCTTC. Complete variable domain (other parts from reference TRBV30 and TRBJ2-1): SQTIHQWPATLVQPVGSPLSLECTVEGTSNPNLYWYRQAAGRGLQLLFYSVGIGQISSEVPQNLSASRPQDRQFILSSKKLLLSDSGFYLCAWGDRDYNEQFFGPGTRLTVL.

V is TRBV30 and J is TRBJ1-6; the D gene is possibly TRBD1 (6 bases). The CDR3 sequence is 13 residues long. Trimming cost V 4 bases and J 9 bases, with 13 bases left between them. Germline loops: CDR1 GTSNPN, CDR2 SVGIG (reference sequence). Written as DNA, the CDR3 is TGTGCCTGGACAACAGGGCTCGGTTCACCCCTCCACTTT. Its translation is CAWTTGLGSPLHF.

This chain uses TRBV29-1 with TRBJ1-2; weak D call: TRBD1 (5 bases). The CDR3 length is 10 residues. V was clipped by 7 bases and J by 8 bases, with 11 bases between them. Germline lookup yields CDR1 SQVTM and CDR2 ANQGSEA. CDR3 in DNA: TGCAGCGCCACGGGGGAGGGCTACACCTTC. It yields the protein CSATGEGYTF.

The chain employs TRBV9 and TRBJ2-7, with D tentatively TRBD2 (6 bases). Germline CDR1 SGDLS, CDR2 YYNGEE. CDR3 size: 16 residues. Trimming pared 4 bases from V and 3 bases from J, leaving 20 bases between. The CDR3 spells CASSPLPGTGLYEQYF. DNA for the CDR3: TGTGCCAGCAGCCCATTACCAGGGACTGGCCTCTACGAGCAGTACTTC.

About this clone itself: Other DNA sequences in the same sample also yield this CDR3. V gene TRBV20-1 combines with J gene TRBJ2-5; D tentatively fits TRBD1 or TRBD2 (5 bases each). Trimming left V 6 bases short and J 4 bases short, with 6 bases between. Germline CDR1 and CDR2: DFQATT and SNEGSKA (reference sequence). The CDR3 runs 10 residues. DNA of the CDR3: TGCAGTGCGGGGGTAGAGACCCAGTACTTC. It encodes CSAGVETQYF.

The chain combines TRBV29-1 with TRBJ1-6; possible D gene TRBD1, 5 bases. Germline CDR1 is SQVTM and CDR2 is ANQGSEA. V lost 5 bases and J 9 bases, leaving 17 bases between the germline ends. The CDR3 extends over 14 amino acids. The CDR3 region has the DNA TGCAGCGTTACGACAGACGCAACGAGTTCACCCCTCCACTTT. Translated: CSVTTDATSSPLHF.

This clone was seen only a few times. The CDR3 DNA reads TGCGCCAGCAGCCAAGATGACAGGCTGAACACTGAAGCTTTCTTT. This sequence encodes CASSQDDRLNTEAFF. The chain carries TRBV4-1 and TRBJ1-1; tentatively, D is TRBD1 (6 bases). Trimming removed 0 bases at V and 0 bases at J, with 8 bases between. CDR3 length: 15 amino acids. Germline assignment: CDR1 MGHRA and CDR2 YSYEKL.

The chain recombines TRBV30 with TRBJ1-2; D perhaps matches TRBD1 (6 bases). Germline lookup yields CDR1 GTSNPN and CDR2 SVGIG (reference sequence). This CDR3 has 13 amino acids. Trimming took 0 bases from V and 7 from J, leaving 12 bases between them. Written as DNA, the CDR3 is TGTGCCTGGAGTGTACGAAGGGGGATTGGCTACACCTTC. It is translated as CAWSVRRGIGYTF.

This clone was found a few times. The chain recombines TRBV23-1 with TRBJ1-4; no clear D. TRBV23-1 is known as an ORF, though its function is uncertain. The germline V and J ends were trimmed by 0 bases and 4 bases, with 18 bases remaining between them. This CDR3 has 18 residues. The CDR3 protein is CASSQSSTDRGSNEKLFF. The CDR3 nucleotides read TGCGCCAGCAGTCAATCCTCTACCGACCGTGGGAGTAATGAAAAACTGTTTTTT.

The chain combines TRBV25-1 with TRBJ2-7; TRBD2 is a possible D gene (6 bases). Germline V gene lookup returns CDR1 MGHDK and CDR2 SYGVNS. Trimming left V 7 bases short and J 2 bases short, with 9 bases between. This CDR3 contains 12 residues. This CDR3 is CASTAGPYEQYF. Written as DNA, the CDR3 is TGTGCCAGCACGGCGGGGCCCTACGAGCAGTACTTC.

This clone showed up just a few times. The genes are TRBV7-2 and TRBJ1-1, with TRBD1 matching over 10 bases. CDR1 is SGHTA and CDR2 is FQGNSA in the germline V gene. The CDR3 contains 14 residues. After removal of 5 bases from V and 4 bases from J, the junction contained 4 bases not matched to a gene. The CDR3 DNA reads TGTGCCAGCAGCCAGGGACAGGGGATCACTGAAGCTTTCTTT. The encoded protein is CASSQGQGITEAFF.

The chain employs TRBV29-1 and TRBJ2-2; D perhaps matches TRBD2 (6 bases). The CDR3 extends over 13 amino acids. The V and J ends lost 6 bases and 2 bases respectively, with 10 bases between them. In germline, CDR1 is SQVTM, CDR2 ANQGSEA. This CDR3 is CSVGSINTGELFF. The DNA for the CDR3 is TGCAGCGTCGGGAGCATAAACACCGGGGAGCTGTTTTTT.

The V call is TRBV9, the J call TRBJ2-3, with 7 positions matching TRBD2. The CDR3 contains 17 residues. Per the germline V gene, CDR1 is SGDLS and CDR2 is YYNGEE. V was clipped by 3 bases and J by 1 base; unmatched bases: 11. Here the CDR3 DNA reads TGTGCCAGCAGCGCTCAGACTAGCCCCTACCGCACAGATACGCAGTATTTT. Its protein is CASSAQTSPYRTDTQYF. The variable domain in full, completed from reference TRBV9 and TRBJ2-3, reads DSGVTQTPKHLITATGQRVTLRCSPRSGDLSVYWYQQSLDQGLQFLIQYYNGEERAKGNILERFSAQQFPDLHSELNLSSLELGDSALYFCASSAQTSPYRTDTQYFGPGTRLTVL.

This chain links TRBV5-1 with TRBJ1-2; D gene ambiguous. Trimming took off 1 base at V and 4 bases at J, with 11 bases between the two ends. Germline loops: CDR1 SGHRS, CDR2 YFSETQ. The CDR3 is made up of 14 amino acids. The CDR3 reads CASSLLVGGYGYTF. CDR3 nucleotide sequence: TGCGCCAGCAGCTTGCTGGTAGGAGGCTATGGCTACACCTTC.

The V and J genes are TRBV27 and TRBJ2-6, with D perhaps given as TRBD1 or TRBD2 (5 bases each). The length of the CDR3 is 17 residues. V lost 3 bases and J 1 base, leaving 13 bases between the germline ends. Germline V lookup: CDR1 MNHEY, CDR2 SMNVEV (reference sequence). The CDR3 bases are TGTGCCAGCAGTTTGGGGGACGGTCCATCTGGGGCCAACGTCCTGACTTTC. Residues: CASSLGDGPSGANVLTF.

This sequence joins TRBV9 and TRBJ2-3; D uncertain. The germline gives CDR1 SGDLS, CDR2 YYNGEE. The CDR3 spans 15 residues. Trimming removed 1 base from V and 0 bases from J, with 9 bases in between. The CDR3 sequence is CASSVSWRSTDTQYF. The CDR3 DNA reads TGTGCCAGCAGCGTATCTTGGCGGAGCACAGATACGCAGTATTTT.

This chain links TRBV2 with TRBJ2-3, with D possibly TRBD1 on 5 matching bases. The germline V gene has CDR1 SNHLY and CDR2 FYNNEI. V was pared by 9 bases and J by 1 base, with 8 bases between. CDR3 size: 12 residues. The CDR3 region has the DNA TGTGCCAGTCTGACAGGCACAGATACGCAGTATTTT. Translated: CASLTGTDTQYF.

The CDR3 nucleotides read TGTGCCAGCAGCTTAGACGTAAATCAGCCCCAGCATTTT. It codes for CASSLDVNQPQHF. This chain connects TRBV7-6 to TRBJ1-5; D uncertain. CDR1 is SGHVS, CDR2 FNYEAQ, per germline. CDR3 size: 13 residues. The V gene lost 1 base and the J gene lost 4 bases, with 5 bases spanning the gap.

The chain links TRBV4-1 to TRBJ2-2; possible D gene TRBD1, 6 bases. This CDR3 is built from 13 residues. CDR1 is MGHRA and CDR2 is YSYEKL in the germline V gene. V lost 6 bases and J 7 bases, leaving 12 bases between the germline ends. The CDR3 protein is CASRPQGVGELFF. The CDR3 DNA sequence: TGCGCCAGCAGGCCACAGGGTGTCGGGGAGCTGTTTTTT.

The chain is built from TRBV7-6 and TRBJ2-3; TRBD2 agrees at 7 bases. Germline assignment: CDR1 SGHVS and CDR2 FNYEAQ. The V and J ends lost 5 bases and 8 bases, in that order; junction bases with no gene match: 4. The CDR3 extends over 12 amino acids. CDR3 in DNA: TGTGCCAGCAGCCGGCCGGGGGGTACGCAGTATTTT. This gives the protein CASSRPGGTQYF.

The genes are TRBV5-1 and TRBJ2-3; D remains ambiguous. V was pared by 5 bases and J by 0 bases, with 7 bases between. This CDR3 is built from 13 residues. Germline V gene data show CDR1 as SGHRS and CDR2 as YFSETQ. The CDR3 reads CASRSSSTDTQYF. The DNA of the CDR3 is TGCGCCAGCAGGAGTTCGAGCACAGATACGCAGTATTTT.

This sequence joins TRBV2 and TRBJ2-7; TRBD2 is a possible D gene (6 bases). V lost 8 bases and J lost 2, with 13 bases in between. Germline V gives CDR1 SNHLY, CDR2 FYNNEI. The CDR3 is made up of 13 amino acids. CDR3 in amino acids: CASLGTETYEQYF. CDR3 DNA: TGTGCCAGCCTCGGGACTGAGACCTACGAGCAGTACTTC. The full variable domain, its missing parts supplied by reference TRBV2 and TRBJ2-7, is EPEVTQTPSHQVTQMGQEVILRCVPISNHLYFYWYRQILGQKVEFLVSFYNNEISEKSEIFDDQFSVERPDGSNFTLKIRSTKLEDSAMYFCASLGTETYEQYFGPGTRLTVT.

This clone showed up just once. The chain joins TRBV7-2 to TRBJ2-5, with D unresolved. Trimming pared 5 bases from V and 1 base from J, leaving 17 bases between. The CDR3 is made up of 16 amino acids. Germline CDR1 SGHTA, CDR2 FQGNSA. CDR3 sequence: CASSADQAYTQETQYF. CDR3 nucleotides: TGTGCCAGCAGCGCCGACCAAGCCTACACCCAAGAGACCCAGTACTTC. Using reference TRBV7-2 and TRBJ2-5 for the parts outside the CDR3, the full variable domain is GAGVSQSPSNKVTEKGKDVELRCDPISGHTALYWYRQSLGQGLEFLIYFQGNSAPDKSGLPSDRFSAERTGGSVSTLTIQRTQQEDSAVYLCASSADQAYTQETQYFGPGTRLLVL.

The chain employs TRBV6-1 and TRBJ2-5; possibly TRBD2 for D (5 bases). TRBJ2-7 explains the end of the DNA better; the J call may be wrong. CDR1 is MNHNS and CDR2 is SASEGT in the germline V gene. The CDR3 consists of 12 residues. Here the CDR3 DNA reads TGTGCCAGCAGTTTCAGAGGGTCCGAGCAGTACTTC. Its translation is CASSFRGSEQYF.

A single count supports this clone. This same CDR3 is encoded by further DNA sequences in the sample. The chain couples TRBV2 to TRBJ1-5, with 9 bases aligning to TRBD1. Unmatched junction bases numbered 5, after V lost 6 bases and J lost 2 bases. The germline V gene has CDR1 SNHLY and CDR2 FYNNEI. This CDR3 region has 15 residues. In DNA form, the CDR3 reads TGTGCCAGCAGCGGGGACAGGGTTGGCAATCAGCCCCAGCATTTT. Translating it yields CASSGDRVGNQPQHF.

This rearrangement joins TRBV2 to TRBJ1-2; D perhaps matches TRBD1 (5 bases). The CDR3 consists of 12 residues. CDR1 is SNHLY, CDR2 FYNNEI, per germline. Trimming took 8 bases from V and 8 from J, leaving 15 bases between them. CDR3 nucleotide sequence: TGTGCCAGCTTCGTAGGGGTGAGGGGCTACACCTTC. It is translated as CASFVGVRGYTF.